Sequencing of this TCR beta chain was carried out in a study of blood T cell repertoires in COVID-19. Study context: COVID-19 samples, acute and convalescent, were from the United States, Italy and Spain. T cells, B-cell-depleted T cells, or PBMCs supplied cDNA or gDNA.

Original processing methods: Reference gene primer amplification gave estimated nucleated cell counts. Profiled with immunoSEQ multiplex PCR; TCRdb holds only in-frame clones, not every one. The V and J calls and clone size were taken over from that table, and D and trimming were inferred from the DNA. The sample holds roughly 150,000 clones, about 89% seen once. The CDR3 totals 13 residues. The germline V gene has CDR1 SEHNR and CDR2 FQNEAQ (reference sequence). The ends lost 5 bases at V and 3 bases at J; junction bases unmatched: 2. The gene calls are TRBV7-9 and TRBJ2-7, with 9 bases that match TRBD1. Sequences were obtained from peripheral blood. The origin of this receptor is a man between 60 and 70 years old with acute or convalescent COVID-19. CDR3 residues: CASSGTGNYEQYF. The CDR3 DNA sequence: TGTGCCAGCAGCGGGACAGGGAACTACGAGCAGTACTTC. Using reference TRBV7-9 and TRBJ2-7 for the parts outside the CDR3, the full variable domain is DTGVSQNPRHKITKRGQNVTFRCDPISEHNRLYWYRQTLGQGPEFLTYFQNEAQLEKSRLLSDRFSAERPKGSFSTLEIQRTEQGDSAMYLCASSGTGNYEQYFGPGTRLTVT.